These 31 T cell receptor beta chains came from one sample sequenced in a study of blood T cells in healthy people across ages. Combining a sample-barcoded 5' primer with a J-beta primer mix, a second PCR ran for 7 to 11 cycles. In TCRdb, the 5' RACE reads were re-called with MiXCR into one record per CDR3 protein. Of approximately 1.5 million distinct CDR3 sequences in the sample, roughly 43% are singletons; the top ten hold under 5%. The sequencing sample was made of blood. Receptor source: a woman between 18 and 29 years old in good health.

This clonotype was found many times. The rearrangement links TRBV10-3 to TRBJ2-1, with unresolved D. The CDR3 loop spans 14 amino acids. V was trimmed by 0 bases and J by 7 bases, leaving 10 bases between them. The germline V gene encodes CDR1 ENHRY and CDR2 SYGVKD. CDR3 region: CAISESRNQNEQFF. CDR3 DNA: TGTGCCATCAGTGAGTCCAGGAATCAGAATGAGCAGTTCTTC.

This clonotype was observed a handful of times. The CDR3 coding sequence is TGTGCCAGCAGTGAACGGACAAAGGGTCAGCCCCAGCATTTT. Protein: CASSERTKGQPQHF. This chain connects TRBV6-1 to TRBJ1-5; possible D gene TRBD1, 5 bases. V lost 2 bases, J lost 6 bases, and 11 bases lay in between. This CDR3 comprises 14 residues. The germline V gene encodes CDR1 MNHNS and CDR2 SASEGT.

In its sample, this clonotype was seen a few times. This chain joins TRBV7-6 and TRBJ1-2; D unclear. Germline lookup yields CDR1 SGHVS and CDR2 FNYEAQ. This CDR3 contains 14 residues. Trimming cost V 2 bases and J 9 bases, with 16 bases left between them. This chain's CDR3 is CASSLKHLNPRYTF. The CDR3 DNA reads TGTGCCAGCAGCTTAAAGCACTTAAACCCCCGCTACACCTTC.

This clonotype occurred a few times. V and J are TRBV7-8 and TRBJ2-7, with a tentative D call TRBD1 (5 bases). The CDR3 runs to 11 residues. Trimming removed 7 bases from V and 10 bases from J, with 14 bases in between. The germline V gene has CDR1 SGHVS and CDR2 FQNEAQ. The CDR3 here is CASTQGATQYF. CDR3 bases: TGTGCCAGCACCCAAGGGGCCACCCAGTACTTC.

The chain combines TRBV4-2 with TRBJ2-1; possible D gene TRBD2, 6 bases. Germline V gene lookup returns CDR1 LGHNA and CDR2 YNFKEQ. Deletions cut 4 bases from V and 5 bases from J, with 18 bases between. The CDR3 covers 16 residues. The DNA for the CDR3 is TGTGCCAGCAGCCGGGTGTTCCGGGACTCAGACAATGAGCAGTTCTTC. This translates into CASSRVFRDSDNEQFF.

The CDR3 nucleotides are TGCGCCAGCAGTGAGTCAGCAGGGTCGGGGTATGGCTACACCTTC. It specifies CASSESAGSGYGYTF. The V call is TRBV10-2, the J call TRBJ1-2; D is possibly TRBD1 (5 bases). Germline-derived CDR1 and CDR2 are WSHSY and SAAADI. V was clipped by 0 bases and J by 5 bases, with 13 bases between them. The CDR3 is 15 residues long.

Only a few counts were recorded for this clonotype. This chain links TRBV20-1 with TRBJ1-2; 7 bases line up with TRBD1. After removal of 5 bases from V and 4 bases from J, the junction contained 7 bases not matched to a gene. The germline CDR1 and CDR2 sequences are DFQATT and SNEGSKA (reference sequence). This CDR3 is 13 amino acids long. Here the CDR3 reads CSARGGGVYGYTF. DNA for the CDR3: TGCAGTGCTCGGGGAGGGGGCGTCTATGGCTACACCTTC.

V gene TRBV9 combines with J gene TRBJ1-4; tentatively, D is TRBD1 (5 bases). The CDR3 loop spans 15 amino acids. Trimming took 1 base from V and 7 from J, leaving 14 bases between them. Germline V gene sequence: CDR1 SGDLS, CDR2 YYNGEE. CDR3 coding DNA: TGTGCCAGCAGCGTATTAGGAGGGGCGGGTGAAAAACTGTTTTTT. Protein: CASSVLGGAGEKLFF. Together with reference TRBV9 and TRBJ1-4, the CDR3 gives the full variable domain: DSGVTQTPKHLITATGQRVTLRCSPRSGDLSVYWYQQSLDQGLQFLIQYYNGEERAKGNILERFSAQQFPDLHSELNLSSLELGDSALYFCASSVLGGAGEKLFFGSGTQLSVL.

This chain connects TRBV21-1 to TRBJ2-2; the table calls TRBD1, which could not be checked here. TRBV21-1 is a pseudogene locus. CDR3 length: 15 residues. This CDR3 reads CASSKDRGRTGELFF. CDR3 sequence (DNA): TGTGCCAGCAGCAAAGACAGGGGGCGCACCGGGGAGCTGTTTTTT.

This clonotype was counted between two and nine times. V gene TRBV3-1 combines with J gene TRBJ2-7, with D possibly TRBD1 on 6 matching bases. Germline loops: CDR1 LGHDT, CDR2 YNNKEL (reference sequence). The V end was cut by 4 bases, the J end by 2 bases, with 12 bases between. This CDR3 has 14 amino acids. The chain's CDR3 is CASSPRQVAYEQYF. In DNA form, the CDR3 reads TGTGCCAGCAGCCCAAGACAGGTGGCCTACGAGCAGTACTTC.

This chain links TRBV7-2 with TRBJ2-3; TRBD2 might be the D (5 bases). Trimming left V 0 bases short and J 6 bases short, with 13 bases between. The CDR3 is made up of 15 amino acids. Germline assignment: CDR1 SGHTA and CDR2 FQGNSA. DNA for the CDR3: TGTGCCAGCAGCTTAGCGGGAGTCGACCGTGATACGCAGTATTTT. It is translated as CASSLAGVDRDTQYF.

The rearrangement uses TRBV10-3 and TRBJ1-2, with D tentatively TRBD1 (5 bases). V gave up 2 bases and J gave up 4 bases, with 11 bases separating them. Germline V gene sequence: CDR1 ENHRY, CDR2 SYGVKD. The CDR3 runs 14 residues. CDR3 sequence: CAISEVKGIYGYTF. The DNA of the CDR3 is TGTGCCATCAGTGAGGTTAAGGGGATCTATGGCTACACCTTC.

V and J are TRBV7-2 and TRBJ1-2, with 7 bases identical to TRBD1. CDR3 length equals 15 residues. CDR1 SGHTA and CDR2 FQGNSA come from the germline V gene. Unmatched junction bases numbered 13, after V lost 5 bases and J lost 7 bases. The CDR3 nucleotides are TGTGCCAGCAGCGGAGAAGGGACAGTCGGAACTGGCTACACCTTC. Translating gives CASSGEGTVGTGYTF.

This clonotype came up a few times. The chain uses TRBV10-3 and TRBJ1-2; the match to TRBD1 covers 8 bases. The V and J ends lost 7 bases and 7 bases, in that order; junction bases with no gene match: 8. CDR1 ENHRY and CDR2 SYGVKD come from the germline V gene. The CDR3 sequence is 13 residues long. This CDR3 is CAITKGQALGYTF. CDR3 DNA sequence: TGTGCCATCACAAAGGGACAGGCGCTTGGCTACACCTTC.

The chain links TRBV10-3 to TRBJ2-3; possibly TRBD1 for D (5 bases). The CDR3 totals 15 residues. The ends were cut back, 2 bases at V and 7 bases at J, with 16 bases in the middle. Germline CDR1 reads ENHRY; CDR2 reads SYGVKD. The CDR3 DNA follows: TGTGCCATCAGTGAGGTCCAGGGTAGCTCAAATACGCAGTATTTT. This encodes CAISEVQGSSNTQYF.

The V call is TRBV7-2, the J call TRBJ1-5, with D maybe TRBD1 (6 bases). V lost 7 bases to trimming and J lost 5 bases, with 18 bases between them. The CDR3 runs 15 residues. Per germline, CDR1 SGHTA and CDR2 FQGNSA. For the CDR3, the DNA is TGTGCCAGCAAGTCGGGGGGGCGTTTCGATCAGCCCCAGCATTTT. This translates into CASKSGGRFDQPQHF.

The CDR3 region has the DNA TGTGCCAGCAGCCCCTCAAGACACACGATTTCCTACGAGCAGTACTTC. Its protein is CASSPSRHTISYEQYF. The chain has TRBV7-2 and TRBJ2-7; D not certain. Germline loops: CDR1 SGHTA, CDR2 FQGNSA. The CDR3 sequence is 16 residues long. Trimming removed 5 bases at V and 1 base at J, with 18 bases between.

Many counts were recorded for this clonotype. The chain employs TRBV29-1 and TRBJ2-1; 7 bases are shared with TRBD2. This CDR3 region has 15 residues. Per the germline V gene, CDR1 is SQVTM and CDR2 is ANQGSEA. Trimming at V came to 3 bases and at J to 0 bases, leaving 5 bases not matched to a gene. The CDR3 reads CSVDERGSSYNEQFF. DNA of the CDR3: TGCAGCGTTGATGAGCGGGGAAGCTCCTACAATGAGCAGTTCTTC.

Of note for this clonotype: A read error may account for a junction end that differs from germline. J is TRBJ1-1 and V is TRBV4-3, with TRBD1 identical over 9 bases. CDR1 LGHNA and CDR2 YSLEER come from the germline V gene. The CDR3 contains 16 residues. Here the CDR3 DNA reads TGCGCCAGCAGCCAAGGGGACAGGGAAATGAACACTGAAGTTTTCTTT. This translates into CASSQGDREMNTEVFF.

Only a few counts were recorded for this clonotype. V gene TRBV2 combines with J gene TRBJ1-2; D is unclear. The CDR3 is 15 amino acids. Germline CDR1 reads SNHLY; CDR2 reads FYNNEI. V shed 4 bases and J shed 4 bases, with 16 bases lying between them. DNA for the CDR3: TGTGCCAGCAGTGTCGTTGGCAGACTGATCTATGGCTACACCTTC. Residues: CASSVVGRLIYGYTF.

The table lists this clonotype with a few counts. The chain combines TRBV20-1 with TRBJ2-1; 7 positions match TRBD2. CDR1 and CDR2 (germline): DFQATT, SNEGSKA (reference sequence). The CDR3 is 12 amino acids. The CDR3 DNA follows: TGCGGGGGGGAAGCGGCCTACAATGAGCAGTTCTTC. Translation gives CGGEAAYNEQFF.

V and J are TRBV29-1 and TRBJ1-1; 7 bases are a match to TRBD1. The V gene end was trimmed by 5 bases and the J gene end by 4 bases; junction bases not matched to a gene: 10. CDR1 SQVTM and CDR2 ANQGSEA come from the germline V gene. The CDR3 is made up of 14 amino acids. The CDR3 reads CSVYWGQPSTEAFF. The CDR3 coding sequence is TGCAGCGTTTACTGGGGACAGCCGAGCACTGAAGCTTTCTTT.

The chain uses TRBV5-6 and TRBJ2-3, with 11 bases identical to TRBD2. V lost 0 bases and J lost 5; bases outside the gene matches: 5. CDR1 is SGHDT, CDR2 YYEEEE, per germline. This CDR3 contains 16 residues. CDR3 sequence reads: CASSLVSGGAKDTQYF. CDR3 in DNA: TGTGCCAGCAGCTTGGTTAGCGGGGGGGCTAAAGATACGCAGTATTTT.

This rearrangement joins TRBV4-1 to TRBJ2-3; 8 nucleotides line up with TRBD2. CDR1 and CDR2 (germline): MGHRA, YSYEKL. CDR3 size: 17 residues. J was trimmed by 6 bases and V by 4 bases; bases with no gene match: 15. The CDR3 coding sequence is TGCGCCAGCAGCCCGCTCGCGCGGCTAGCGGGTGCCGATACGCAGTATTTT. Residues: CASSPLARLAGADTQYF.

The chain has TRBV12-3 or TRBV12-4 and TRBJ1-1, with D possibly matching TRBD1 (5 bases). CDR3 length equals 12 residues. The V end lost 6 bases, the J end lost 4 bases, and 9 bases lay between the germline ends. The CDR3 loop reads CASRLGATEAFF. In DNA, the CDR3 is TGTGCCAGCAGACTTGGGGCCACTGAAGCTTTCTTT.

The rearrangement links TRBV29-1 to TRBJ1-2; tentative D call: TRBD1 (6 bases). V lost 6 bases, J lost 6 bases, and 17 bases lay in between. Germline V gives CDR1 SQVTM, CDR2 ANQGSEA. CDR3 size: 13 residues. CDR3 sequence (DNA): TGCAGCGTCGACGAGTCAGGGGTAAATGGCTACACCTTC. It yields the protein CSVDESGVNGYTF. Full variable domain (outside the CDR3, taken from reference TRBV29-1 and TRBJ1-2): SAVISQKPSRDICQRGTSLTIQCQVDSQVTMMFWYRQQPGQSLTLIATANQGSEATYESGFVIDKFPISRPNLTFSTLTVSNMSPEDSSIYLCSVDESGVNGYTFGSGTRLTVV.

This clonotype was found a few times. The rearrangement links TRBV27 to TRBJ2-1; 7 bases align to TRBD1. The CDR3 totals 16 residues. Germline V gene lookup returns CDR1 MNHEY and CDR2 SMNVEV (reference sequence). V lost 5 bases to trimming and J lost 0 bases; unmatched junction nucleotides: 7. In nucleotides, the CDR3 is TGTGCCAGCAGTATCACAGGGGTCCACTCCTACAATGAGCAGTTCTTC. This gives the protein CASSITGVHSYNEQFF.

The J gene is TRBJ2-2, the V gene TRBV9; 8 bases fit TRBD1. Trimming took 0 bases from V and 4 from J; bases not matched to a gene: 8. Germline lookup yields CDR1 SGDLS and CDR2 YYNGEE. This CDR3 spans 17 amino acids. For the CDR3, the DNA is TGTGCCAGCAGCGTAGTTTGGACAGGGACCTTCACCGGGGAGCTGTTTTTT. As protein: CASSVVWTGTFTGELFF.

The chain combines TRBV28 with TRBJ2-6; D is unclear. Germline V gene data show CDR1 as MDHEN and CDR2 as SYDVKM. The CDR3 extends over 18 amino acids. Trimming pared 1 base from V and 0 bases from J, leaving 13 bases between. The DNA for the CDR3 is TGTGCCAGCAGTTTATCAGGCCAGGTGCTCTCTGGGGCCAACGTCCTGACTTTC. Protein product: CASSLSGQVLSGANVLTF.

J is TRBJ1-1 and V is TRBV18; D ambiguous. Trimming pared 3 bases from V and 0 bases from J, leaving 8 bases between. The germline CDR1 and CDR2 sequences are KGHSH and LQKENI. There are 14 residues in the CDR3. The CDR3 bases are TGTGCCAGCTCACCTGCCGGGGTGAACACTGAAGCTTTCTTT. Encoded protein: CASSPAGVNTEAFF.

This sequence joins TRBV6-2 or TRBV6-3 and TRBJ2-3, with TRBD1 as a possible D gene (6 bases). From germline, CDR1 is MNHEY and CDR2 SVGEGT. There are 16 residues in the CDR3. Trimming pared 2 bases from V and 3 bases from J, leaving 15 bases between. The CDR3 sequence is CASSYGWGRLTDTQYF. The CDR3 bases are TGTGCCAGCAGTTACGGCTGGGGGCGGTTGACAGATACGCAGTATTTT.